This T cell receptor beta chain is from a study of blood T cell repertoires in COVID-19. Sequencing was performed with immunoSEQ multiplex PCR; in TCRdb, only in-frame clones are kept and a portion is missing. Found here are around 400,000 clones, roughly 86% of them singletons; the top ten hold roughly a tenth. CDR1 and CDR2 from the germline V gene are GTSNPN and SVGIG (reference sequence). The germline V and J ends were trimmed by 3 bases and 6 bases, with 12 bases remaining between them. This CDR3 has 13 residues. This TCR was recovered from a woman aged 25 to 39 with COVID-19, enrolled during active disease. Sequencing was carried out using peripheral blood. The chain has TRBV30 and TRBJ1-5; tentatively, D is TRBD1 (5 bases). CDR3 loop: CAWSQGIGQPQHF. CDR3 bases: TGTGCCTGGAGCCAGGGAATTGGTCAGCCCCAGCATTTT.